This TCR beta chain came from a study of T cell repertoires in cytomegalovirus infection. The wider study: CMV epitopes used comprised recently identified HLA-C-restricted ones and well-studied HLA-B-restricted ones.

General study results and limits: Clonotype analysis showed dominance of the ex vivo response by HLA-C-restricted CMV-specific TCR beta clonotypes.

TCRdb analysed the reads with MiXCR anew, one entry per CDR3 protein. The table shows 680,000 or so distinct CDR3 sequences, with around 35% occurring only once. V gave up 1 base and J gave up 4 bases; unmatched junction bases: 4. In germline, CDR1 is DFQATT, CDR2 SNEGSKA (reference sequence). The CDR3 is made up of 14 amino acids. Note on this clonotype: Its target is unknown.

The chain uses TRBV20-1 and TRBJ2-3; TRBD1 aligns across 8 bases. The TCR originated in a human donor in good health (CMV status not recorded). Some clones in this sample may be carry-over from other donors' samples. Material: cultured PBMCs, obtained from culture after CMV antigen stimulation. CDR3 bases: TGCAGTGCTAGAGGGACAGGGACCTCAGATACGCAGTATTTT. It translates to CSARGTGTSDTQYF.